These T cell receptor beta chains were read from a single sample in a study of cytomegalovirus exposure and HLA in healthy donors. Sequencing used immunoSEQ multiplex PCR; TCRdb keeps in-frame clones, though not all of them. This table holds some 120,000 clones, about 70% found once. The sample taken for sequencing was PBMCs. The receptors originated from a woman aged 40 to 49 in good health and CMV-seronegative. Both conserved end residues are part of each CDR3. Only part of the rows carry a size: once, few, many, or a class if the clone is expanded.

>NA|TRBJ1-1|TRBV25-1
CASSESAGLEAFF
>NA|NA|TRBV5-1
CASSLGPHAGAYEQYF
>NA|TRBJ1-1|TRBV7-8
CASSPAPGQRAFF
>NA|TRBJ1-1|TRBV19
CASSIGSNTEAFF
>NA|TRBJ2-3|TRBV5-1
CASSAGQGAGTDTQYF
>once|TRBJ2-1|TRBV7-9
CASSLQRGGRSEQFF
>NA|TRBJ2-2|TRBV13
CASSQTTQGWTGELFF
>NA|TRBJ2-7|TRBV4-2
CASSQDFQGYEQYF
>few|TRBJ2-1|TRBV4-2
CASSPRTSGGYNEQFF
>NA|TRBJ2-2|TRBV18
CASSPRTGELFF
>once|TRBJ2-5|TRBV11-3
CASSHRVGETQYF
>few|TRBJ1-1|TRBV7-2
CASSLAFGRGPTEAFF
>NA|TRBJ2-5|TRBV7-2
CASSTGRGSETQYF
>NA|TRBJ1-5|TRBV10-3
CAIGLQGPQHF
>NA|TRBJ2-1|TRBV6-5
CASSFRDSEQFF
>NA|TRBJ1-4|TRBV7-6
CASSPRPATSEKLFF